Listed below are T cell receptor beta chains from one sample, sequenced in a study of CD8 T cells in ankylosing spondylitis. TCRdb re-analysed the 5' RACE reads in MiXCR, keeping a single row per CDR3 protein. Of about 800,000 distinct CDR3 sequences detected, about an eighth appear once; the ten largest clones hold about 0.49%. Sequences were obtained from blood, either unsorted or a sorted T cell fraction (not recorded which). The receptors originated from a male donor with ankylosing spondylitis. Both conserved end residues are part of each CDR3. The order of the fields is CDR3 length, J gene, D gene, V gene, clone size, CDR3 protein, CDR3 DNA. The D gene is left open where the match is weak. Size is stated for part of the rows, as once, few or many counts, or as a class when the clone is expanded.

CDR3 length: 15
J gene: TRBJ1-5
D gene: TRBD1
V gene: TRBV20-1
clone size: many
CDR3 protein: CSARDRAYSNQPQHF
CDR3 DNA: TGCAGTGCTAGGGACAGGGCCTATAGCAATCAGCCCCAGCATTTT

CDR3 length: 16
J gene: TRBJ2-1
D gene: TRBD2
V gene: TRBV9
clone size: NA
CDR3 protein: CASSLREGRGYNEQFF
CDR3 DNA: TGTGCCAGCAGCCTCAGGGAGGGCCGAGGGTACAATGAGCAGTTCTTC

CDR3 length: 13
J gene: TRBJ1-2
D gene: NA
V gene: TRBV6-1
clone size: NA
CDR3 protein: CASRQGRHYGYTF
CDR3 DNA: TGTGCCAGCAGACAGGGCCGGCACTATGGCTACACCTTC

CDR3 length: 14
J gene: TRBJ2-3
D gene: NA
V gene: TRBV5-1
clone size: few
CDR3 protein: CASSLGDGSDTQYF
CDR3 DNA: TGCGCCAGCAGCTTGGGGGATGGGTCAGATACGCAGTATTTT

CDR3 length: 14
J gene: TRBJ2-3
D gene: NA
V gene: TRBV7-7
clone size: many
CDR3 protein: CASSLGGVTDTQYF
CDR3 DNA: TGTGCTAGCAGCTTAGGAGGGGTAACAGATACGCAGTATTTT

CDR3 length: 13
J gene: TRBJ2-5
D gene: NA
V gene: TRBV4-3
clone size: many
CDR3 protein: CASSESQRETQYF
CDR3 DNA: TGCGCCAGCAGCGAATCCCAGAGGGAGACCCAGTACTTC

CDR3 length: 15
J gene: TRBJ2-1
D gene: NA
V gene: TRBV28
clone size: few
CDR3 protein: CASSFWGTDYNEQFF
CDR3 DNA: TGTGCCAGCAGCTTTTGGGGGACCGATTACAATGAGCAGTTCTTC

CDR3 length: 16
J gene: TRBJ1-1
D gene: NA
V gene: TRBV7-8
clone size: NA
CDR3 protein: CASSLAGYHGNTEAFF
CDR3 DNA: TGTGCCAGCAGCTTAGCGGGCTACCACGGGAACACTGAAGCTTTCTTT

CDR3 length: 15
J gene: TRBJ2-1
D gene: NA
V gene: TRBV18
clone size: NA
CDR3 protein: CASSPRWGSYNEQFF
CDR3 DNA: TGTGCCAGCTCACCACGCTGGGGCTCCTACAATGAGCAGTTCTTC

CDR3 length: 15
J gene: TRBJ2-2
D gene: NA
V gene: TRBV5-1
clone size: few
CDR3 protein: CASSLAPENTGELFF
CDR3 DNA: TGCGCCAGCAGCTTGGCCCCGGAGAACACCGGGGAGCTGTTTTTT

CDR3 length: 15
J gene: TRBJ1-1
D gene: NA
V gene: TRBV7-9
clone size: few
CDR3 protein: CASRSLQGKGDEAFF
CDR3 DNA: TGTGCCAGCAGATCCTTACAGGGTAAAGGGGATGAAGCTTTCTTT

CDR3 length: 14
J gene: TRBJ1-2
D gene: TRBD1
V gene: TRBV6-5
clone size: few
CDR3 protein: CASSYSNRGYGYTF
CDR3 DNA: TGTGCCAGCAGTTACTCGAACAGGGGCTATGGCTACACCTTC

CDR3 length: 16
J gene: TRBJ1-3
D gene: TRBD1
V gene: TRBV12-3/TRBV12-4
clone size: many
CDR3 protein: CASSPDRGRTGNTIYF
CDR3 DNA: TGTGCCAGCAGCCCTGACAGGGGGCGAACTGGAAACACCATATATTTT

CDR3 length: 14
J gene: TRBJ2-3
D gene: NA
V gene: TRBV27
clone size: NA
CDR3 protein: CASSLYAATDTQYF
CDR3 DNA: TGTGCCAGCAGTTTATATGCCGCCACAGATACGCAGTATTTT

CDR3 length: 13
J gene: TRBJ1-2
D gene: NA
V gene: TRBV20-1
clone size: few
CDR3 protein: CSASGGADYGYTF
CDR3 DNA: TGCAGTGCTAGCGGGGGCGCTGACTATGGCTACACCTTC

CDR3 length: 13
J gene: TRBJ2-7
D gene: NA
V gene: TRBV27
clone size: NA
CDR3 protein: CASSSRRGYEQYF
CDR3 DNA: TGTGCCAGCAGTTCCCGGCGCGGTTACGAGCAGTACTTC

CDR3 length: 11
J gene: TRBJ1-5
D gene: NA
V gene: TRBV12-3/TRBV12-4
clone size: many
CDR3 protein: CASSSGQPQHF
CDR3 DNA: TGTGCCAGCAGTTCAGGGCAGCCCCAGCATTTT

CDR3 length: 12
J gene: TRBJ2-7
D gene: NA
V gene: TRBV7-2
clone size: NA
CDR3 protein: CASSLARGSTYF
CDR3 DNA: TGTGCCAGCAGCTTAGCGAGGGGAAGCACGTACTTC

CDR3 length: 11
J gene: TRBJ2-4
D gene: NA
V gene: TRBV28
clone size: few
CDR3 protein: CASSLLGIQYF
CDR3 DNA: TGTGCCAGCAGTCTACTGGGCATTCAGTACTTC

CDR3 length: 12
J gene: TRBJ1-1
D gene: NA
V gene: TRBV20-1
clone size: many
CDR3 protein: CSARGMNTEAFF
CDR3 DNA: TGCAGTGCTAGGGGAATGAACACTGAAGCTTTCTTT

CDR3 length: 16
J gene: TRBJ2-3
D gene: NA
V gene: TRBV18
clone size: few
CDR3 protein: CASSPLSGTRTDTQYF
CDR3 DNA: TGTGCCAGCTCACCACTTAGCGGCACACGCACAGATACGCAGTATTTT

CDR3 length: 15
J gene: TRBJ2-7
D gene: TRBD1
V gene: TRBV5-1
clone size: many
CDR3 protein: CASSLVTGASYEQYF
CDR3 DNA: TGCGCCAGCAGCTTGGTGACAGGGGCCTCCTACGAGCAGTACTTC

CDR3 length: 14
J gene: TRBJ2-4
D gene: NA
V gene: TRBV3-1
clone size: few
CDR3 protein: CASSQEGGRRIQYF
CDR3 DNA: TGTGCCAGCAGCCAAGAGGGGGGAAGGCGCATTCAGTACTTC

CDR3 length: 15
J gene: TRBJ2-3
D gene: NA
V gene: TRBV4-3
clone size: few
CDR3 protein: CASSLLGAYTDTQYF
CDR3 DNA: TGCGCCAGCAGCCTCCTTGGGGCGTACACAGATACGCAGTATTTT

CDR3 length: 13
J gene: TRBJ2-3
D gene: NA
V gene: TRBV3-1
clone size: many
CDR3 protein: CASSQTSTDTQYF
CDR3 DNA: TGTGCCAGCAGCCAGACTAGCACAGATACGCAGTATTTT

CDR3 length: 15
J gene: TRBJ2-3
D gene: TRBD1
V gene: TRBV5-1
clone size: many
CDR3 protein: CASSFGTGGTDTQYF
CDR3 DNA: TGCGCCAGCAGCTTCGGGACAGGTGGCACAGATACGCAGTATTTT

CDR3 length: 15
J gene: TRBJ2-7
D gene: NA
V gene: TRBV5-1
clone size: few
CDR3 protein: CASSPAWDLGGEQYF
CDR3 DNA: TGCGCCAGCAGCCCAGCCTGGGACCTGGGAGGCGAGCAGTACTTC